This TCR beta chain was documented in a study of T cells in Graves' hyperthyroidism and ophthalmopathy. Turning to the study itself: Once the initial diagnosis was made, peripheral blood was obtained before any treatment.

Study conclusions and caveats: In the analysis, a 13 V-J model separated ophthalmopathy from stable hyperthyroidism.

Stable Graves' hyperthyroidism meant no ophthalmopathy progression within 18 months. The CDR3 covers 13 residues. Losses at the gene ends were 6 bases for V and 8 bases for J; bases not matched to a gene: 4. In germline, CDR1 is MNHNS, CDR2 SASEGT. It was RNA transcripts that yielded the amplified TCR beta CDR3 regions. RT-PCR in the first round (using the HTBI primer set) targeted the TCR CDR3. TCRdb processed the multiplex PCR reads anew with MiXCR; each CDR3 protein has one entry. This table holds approximately 430,000 distinct CDR3 sequences, about 15% found once. Regarding this clonotype: Its matching antigen is unknown.

The sample was blood. The chain has TRBV6-1 and TRBJ2-1; 10 bases are shared with TRBD1. The TCR originated in a woman under 30 with Graves' hyperthyroidism. CDR3 loop: CASRGTGVYEQFF. The CDR3 bases are TGTGCCAGCAGGGGGACAGGGGTTTATGAGCAGTTCTTC.